These 21 T cell receptor beta chains originate from one sample sequenced in a study of T cell repertoires in cytomegalovirus infection. Each CDR3 protein is one row after TCRdb ran MiXCR on the reads. This sample carries approximately 240,000 distinct CDR3 sequences, roughly an eighth of them seen once, and the ten largest clones take 1.5% to 2%. Input material: PBMCs. These receptors all stem from a human donor in good health (CMV status not recorded). Some clones in this sample may be carry-over from other donors' samples.

This clonotype was seen ten or more times. V usage is TRBV6-2 or TRBV6-3 and J usage is TRBJ1-1; 11 positions agree with TRBD1. The CDR3 is 16 residues long. J lost 7 bases, V lost 2 bases, and 9 bases had no gene match. Germline-derived CDR1 and CDR2 are MNHEY and SVGEGT. Here the CDR3 reads CASSYRGQGDRIEAFF. CDR3 DNA sequence: TGTGCCAGCAGTTACAGGGGACAGGGGGACCGGATTGAAGCTTTCTTT.

The table lists this clonotype with many counts. The chain links TRBV11-3 to TRBJ2-5, with TRBD1 matching over 8 bases. This CDR3 contains 14 residues. CDR1 SGHNT and CDR2 YENEEA come from the germline V gene. Trimming removed 3 bases from V and 5 bases from J; junction bases left unmatched: 5. The CDR3, as DNA: TGTGCCAGCAGCTTCTCAGGGGGCCGCGAGACCCAGTACTTC. It codes for CASSFSGGRETQYF.

V is TRBV29-1 and J is TRBJ2-5; the match to TRBD2 covers 11 bases. The junction had 4 bases not matched to a gene; V was cut back by 5 bases and J by 5 bases. Germline CDR1 is SQVTM and CDR2 is ANQGSEA. The CDR3 loop spans 13 amino acids. The CDR3 region has the DNA TGCAGCGTTCCTTTAGCGGGAGGGGAGACCCAGTACTTC. Encoded protein: CSVPLAGGETQYF.

To note about this clonotype: A read error may produce the germline difference seen at one junction end. CDR3 sequence (DNA): TGTGCCAGCAGCATTCGGACAGGGGAGGCTCAGCCCCAGCAATTT. Translated, it gives CASSIRTGEAQPQQF. The rearrangement links TRBV7-8 to TRBJ1-5; 9 bases agree with TRBD1. The CDR3 consists of 15 residues. The germline V gene has CDR1 SGHVS and CDR2 FQNEAQ.

This clonotype was counted ten times or more. V and J are TRBV7-2 and TRBJ1-1, with D possibly being TRBD1 (5 bases). The CDR3 is made up of 14 amino acids. Trimming left V 3 bases short and J 6 bases short, with 14 bases between. Germline CDR1 reads SGHTA; CDR2 reads FQGNSA. The DNA of the CDR3 is TGTGCCAGCAGCTTTTCGGGGACGCGGGCTGAAGCTTTCTTT. It yields the protein CASSFSGTRAEAFF.

This clonotype came up many times. The genes are TRBV7-2 and TRBJ2-7; 7 bases match TRBD1. The V gene end was trimmed by 1 base and the J gene end by 7 bases; junction bases not matched to a gene: 10. The CDR3 contains 15 residues. In germline, CDR1 is SGHTA, CDR2 FQGNSA. CDR3 in amino acids: CASSLEGGGHWEQYF. The CDR3 nucleotides are TGTGCCAGCAGCTTAGAAGGGGGCGGCCATTGGGAGCAGTACTTC.

This clonotype was detected only a few times. The J gene is TRBJ2-4, the V gene TRBV6-6; no definite D call. This CDR3 is built from 15 residues. Trimming cost V 2 bases and J 6 bases, with 14 bases left between them. Germline V gene lookup returns CDR1 MNHNY and CDR2 SVGAGI (reference sequence). CDR3 bases: TGTGCCAGCAGTTACCCCACTGTTAGTCCAAACATTCAGTACTTC. Residues: CASSYPTVSPNIQYF.

The table lists this clonotype with a few counts. This chain uses TRBV29-1 with TRBJ2-7; D might be TRBD2 (7 bases). Trimming left V 6 bases short and J 1 base short, with 16 bases between. This CDR3 has 14 amino acids. Per germline, CDR1 SQVTM and CDR2 ANQGSEA. The CDR3 is CSVGGGRRSYEQYF. The CDR3 DNA reads as TGCAGCGTGGGAGGGGGGCGAAGGTCCTACGAGCAGTACTTC.

This clonotype has only a few counts. The chain is built from TRBV10-3 and TRBJ2-3, with a tentative D call TRBD1 (6 bases). This CDR3 contains 16 residues. Germline V gives CDR1 ENHRY, CDR2 SYGVKD. V lost 4 bases to trimming and J lost 1 base, with 15 bases between them. CDR3 sequence: CAISGGRRLGTDTQYF. In DNA form, the CDR3 reads TGTGCCATCAGTGGGGGGCGAAGGTTGGGCACAGATACGCAGTATTTT.

This clonotype was counted ten times or more. The chain has TRBV12-5 and TRBJ1-6; maybe TRBD1 (5 bases). Germline V gene data show CDR1 as LGHNT and CDR2 as FRNRAP. The CDR3 is 13 amino acids. V was clipped by 8 bases and J by 6 bases, with 11 bases between them. CDR3 amino acids: CASQRGGNSPLHF. The DNA of the CDR3 is TGTGCTAGTCAGCGGGGGGGTAATTCACCCCTCCACTTT.

There are a few counts of this clonotype. The J gene is TRBJ1-3, the V gene TRBV7-2; the match to TRBD1 covers 12 bases. The CDR3 loop spans 15 amino acids. V lost 4 bases to trimming and J lost 7 bases; unmatched junction nucleotides: 5. The germline CDR1 and CDR2 sequences are SGHTA and FQGNSA. CDR3: CASSSRDRGLNTIYF. CDR3 in DNA: TGTGCCAGCAGCTCCCGGGACAGGGGGCTTAACACCATATATTTT. Variable domain in full (rest from reference TRBV7-2 and TRBJ1-3): GAGVSQSPSNKVTEKGKDVELRCDPISGHTALYWYRQSLGQGLEFLIYFQGNSAPDKSGLPSDRFSAERTGGSVSTLTIQRTQQEDSAVYLCASSSRDRGLNTIYFGEGSWLTVV.

This clonotype was recorded at least ten times. This sequence joins TRBV7-2 and TRBJ1-2, with TRBD1 as a possible D gene (6 bases). V was trimmed by 5 bases and J by 0 bases, leaving 13 bases between them. From germline, CDR1 is SGHTA and CDR2 FQGNSA. The CDR3 length is 15 residues. The CDR3, as DNA: TGTGCCAGCAGCCCACGGGACACTTCTAACTATGGCTACACCTTC. Residues: CASSPRDTSNYGYTF.

This clonotype was observed many times. V usage is TRBV2 and J usage is TRBJ1-6; D ambiguous. Germline V gene lookup returns CDR1 SNHLY and CDR2 FYNNEI. This CDR3 spans 15 amino acids. V lost 10 bases, J lost 4 bases, and 17 bases lay in between. The CDR3 DNA is TGTGCCACCCTTGACGGACGGAAATATAATTCACCCCTCCACTTT. Translating it yields CATLDGRKYNSPLHF.

The chain carries TRBV6-2 or TRBV6-3 and TRBJ1-6; the D is unclear. The CDR3 consists of 14 residues. Trimming removed 6 bases at V and 10 bases at J, with 16 bases between. The V gene's germline CDR1 is MNHEY and CDR2 SVGEGT. CDR3 in DNA: TGTGCCAGCAGCCAAGGGCAGAAAGGATCACCCCTCCACTTT. Translated, it gives CASSQGQKGSPLHF.

The chain couples TRBV2 to TRBJ2-2; a weak D match, TRBD1 (8 bases). Germline V gene sequence: CDR1 SNHLY, CDR2 FYNNEI. The CDR3 runs 15 residues. V lost 2 bases, J lost 4 bases, and 11 bases lay in between. CDR3: CASSEYRGGTGELFF. The CDR3 DNA sequence: TGTGCCAGCAGTGAATACAGGGGGGGCACCGGGGAGCTGTTTTTT.

The sample holds a few counts of this clonotype. The chain uses TRBV2 and TRBJ1-2; D ambiguous. The ends were cut back, 2 bases at V and 3 bases at J, with 13 bases in the middle. This CDR3 is 15 amino acids long. CDR1 and CDR2 (germline): SNHLY, FYNNEI. Here the CDR3 DNA reads TGTGCCAGCAGTGAAAGCGCCAGCCTACACTATGGCTACACCTTC. Its protein product is CASSESASLHYGYTF. The whole variable domain, filled in from reference TRBV2 and TRBJ1-2, reads EPEVTQTPSHQVTQMGQEVILRCVPISNHLYFYWYRQILGQKVEFLVSFYNNEISEKSEIFDDQFSVERPDGSNFTLKIRSTKLEDSAMYFCASSESASLHYGYTFGSGTRLTVV.

This clonotype occurred a few times. The chain employs TRBV19 and TRBJ2-2, with 8 positions matching TRBD2. With V trimmed by 1 base and J by 4 bases, 2 bases remained unmatched. CDR3 length: 15 amino acids. Germline assignment: CDR1 LNHDA and CDR2 SQIVND (reference sequence). The CDR3 spells CASSIGGTSTGELFF. The CDR3 coding sequence is TGTGCCAGTAGTATAGGCGGGACTAGCACCGGGGAGCTGTTTTTT.

The table lists this clonotype with a few counts. The V call is TRBV6-5, the J call TRBJ1-1; D is undetermined. The CDR3 is 14 residues long. From germline, CDR1 is MNHEY and CDR2 SVGAGI. Trimming left V 4 bases short and J 0 bases short, with 9 bases between. Written as DNA, the CDR3 is TGTGCCAGCAGTTCCAATGGGCTGAACACTGAAGCTTTCTTT. This gives the protein CASSSNGLNTEAFF.

In its sample, this clonotype was seen many times. The chain employs TRBV6-2 or TRBV6-3 and TRBJ2-7; D unclear. Deletions cut 6 bases from V and 1 base from J, with 10 bases between. Per germline, CDR1 MNHEY and CDR2 SVGEGT. The CDR3 length is 13 residues. In nucleotides, the CDR3 is TGTGCCAGCAGGACACTCCGGTCCTACGAGCAGTACTTC. It codes for CASRTLRSYEQYF.

This clonotype was picked up many times. This chain connects TRBV7-2 to TRBJ2-7; 8 bases line up with TRBD1. The CDR3 runs to 15 residues. J was trimmed by 2 bases and V by 5 bases; bases with no gene match: 8. The germline CDR1 and CDR2 sequences are SGHTA and FQGNSA. The CDR3 nucleotides are TGTGCCAGCAGCGGACCAGGGGGCGTCACCTACGAGCAGTACTTC. As protein: CASSGPGGVTYEQYF. Using reference TRBV7-2 and TRBJ2-7 for the parts outside the CDR3, the full variable domain is GAGVSQSPSNKVTEKGKDVELRCDPISGHTALYWYRQSLGQGLEFLIYFQGNSAPDKSGLPSDRFSAERTGGSVSTLTIQRTQQEDSAVYLCASSGPGGVTYEQYFGPGTRLTVT.

J is TRBJ1-5 and V is TRBV7-9; 8 nucleotides agree with TRBD1. The V gene's germline CDR1 is SEHNR and CDR2 FQNEAQ (reference sequence). The CDR3 loop spans 14 amino acids. V was pared by 5 bases and J by 6 bases, with 6 bases of the junction left unmatched. For the CDR3, the DNA is TGTGCCAGCAGCCTTACAGGGGGGACTCAGCCCCAGCATTTT. Translated: CASSLTGGTQPQHF. Together with reference TRBV7-9 and TRBJ1-5, the CDR3 gives the full variable domain: DTGVSQNPRHKITKRGQNVTFRCDPISEHNRLYWYRQTLGQGPEFLTYFQNEAQLEKSRLLSDRFSAERPKGSFSTLEIQRTEQGDSAMYLCASSLTGGTQPQHFGDGTRLSIL.